This T cell receptor (beta chain) was retrieved from a study of blood T cells in healthy people across ages. A sample-barcoded 5' primer and a J-beta primer mix were used in a second PCR of roughly 6 to 11 cycles. MiXCR was run by TCRdb on the 5' RACE reads, yielding one entry per CDR3 protein. The top ten clones hold 10% to 12% of a sample with approximately 1.5 million distinct CDR3 sequences, roughly 30% of them seen once. CDR3 size: 15 residues. V shed 0 bases, J shed 3 bases, and the junction held 4 bases outside the gene matches. The germline gives CDR1 DFQATT, CDR2 SNEGSKA (reference sequence).

The sample was blood. The chain couples TRBV20-1 to TRBJ1-4; TRBD1 matches at 7 bases. This TCR was sampled from a woman aged 25 to 39 in good health. The CDR3 loop reads CSAREGGTANEKLFF. The CDR3 region has the DNA TGCAGTGCTAGAGAGGGGGGGACAGCTAATGAAAAACTGTTTTTT.